This T cell receptor (beta chain) was recovered during a study of T cell changes during pregnancy in multiple sclerosis. The protocol was immunoSEQ multiplex PCR, while the TCRdb copy is restricted to in-frame clones and leaves out a portion. This repertoire shows around 80,000 clones, approximately 92% found once; its top ten account for approximately 2.4%. The CDR3 is 12 amino acids. CDR1 GTSNPN and CDR2 SVGIG come from the germline V gene (reference sequence). V lost 3 bases to trimming and J lost 3 bases; unmatched junction nucleotides: 1. This receptor was taken from a female donor with multiple sclerosis, enrolled in a pregnancy study. Sequences were derived from peripheral blood, sampled before pregnancy. The rearrangement joins TRBV30 to TRBJ1-2; 7 bases line up with TRBD1. The CDR3 DNA reads TGTGCCTGGAGGGGACAGCACTATGGCTACACCTTC. It encodes CAWRGQHYGYTF.